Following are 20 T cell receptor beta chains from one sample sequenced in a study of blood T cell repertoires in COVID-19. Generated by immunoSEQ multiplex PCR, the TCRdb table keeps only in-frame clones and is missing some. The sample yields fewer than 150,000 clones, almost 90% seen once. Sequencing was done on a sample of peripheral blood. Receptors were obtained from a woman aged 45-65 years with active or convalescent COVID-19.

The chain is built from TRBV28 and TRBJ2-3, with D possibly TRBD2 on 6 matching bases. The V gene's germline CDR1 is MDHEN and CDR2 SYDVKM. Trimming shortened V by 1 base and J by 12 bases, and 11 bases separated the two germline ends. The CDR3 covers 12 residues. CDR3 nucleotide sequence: TGTGCCAGCAGTTTATCAGCGGGCGAACAGTATTTT. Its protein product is CASSLSAGEQYF. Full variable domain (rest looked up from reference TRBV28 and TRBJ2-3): DVKVTQSSRYLVKRTGEKVFLECVQDMDHENMFWYRQDPGLGLRLIYFSYDVKMKEKGDIPEGYSVSREKKERFSLILESASTNQTSMYLCASSLSAGEQYFGPGTRLTVL.

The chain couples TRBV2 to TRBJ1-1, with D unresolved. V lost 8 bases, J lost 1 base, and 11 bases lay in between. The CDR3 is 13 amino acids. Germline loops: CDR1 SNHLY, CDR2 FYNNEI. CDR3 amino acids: CASRKQPNTEAFF. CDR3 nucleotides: TGTGCCAGCCGGAAACAGCCGAACACTGAAGCTTTCTTT. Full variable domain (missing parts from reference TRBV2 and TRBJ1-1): EPEVTQTPSHQVTQMGQEVILRCVPISNHLYFYWYRQILGQKVEFLVSFYNNEISEKSEIFDDQFSVERPDGSNFTLKIRSTKLEDSAMYFCASRKQPNTEAFFGQGTRLTVV.

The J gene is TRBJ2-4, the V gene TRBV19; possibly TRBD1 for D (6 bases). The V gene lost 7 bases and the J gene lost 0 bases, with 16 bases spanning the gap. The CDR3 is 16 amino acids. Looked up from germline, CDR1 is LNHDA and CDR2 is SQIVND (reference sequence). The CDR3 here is CASTPGHLLAKNIQYF. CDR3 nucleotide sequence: TGTGCCAGTACCCCGGGACACCTCTTAGCCAAAAACATTCAGTACTTC.

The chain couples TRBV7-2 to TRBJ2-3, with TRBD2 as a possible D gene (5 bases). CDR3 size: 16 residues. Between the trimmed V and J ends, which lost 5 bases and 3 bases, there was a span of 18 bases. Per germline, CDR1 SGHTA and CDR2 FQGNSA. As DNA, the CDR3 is TGTGCCAGCAGCCCAGTGGGAGTAGGGAGAACAGATACGCAGTATTTT. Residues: CASSPVGVGRTDTQYF.

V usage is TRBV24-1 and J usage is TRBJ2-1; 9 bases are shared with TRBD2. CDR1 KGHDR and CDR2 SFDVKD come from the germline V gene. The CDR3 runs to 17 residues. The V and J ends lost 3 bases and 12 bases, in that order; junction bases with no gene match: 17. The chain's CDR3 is CATSDGDMTSGAPGQFF. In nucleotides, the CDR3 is TGTGCCACCAGTGATGGGGACATGACTAGCGGAGCCCCTGGGCAGTTCTTC.

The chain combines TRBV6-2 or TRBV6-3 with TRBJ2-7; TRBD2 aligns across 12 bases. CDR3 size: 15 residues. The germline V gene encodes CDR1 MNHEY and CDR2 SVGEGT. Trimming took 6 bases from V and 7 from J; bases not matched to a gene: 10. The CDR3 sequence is CASSPWTSGTREQYF. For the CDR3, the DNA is TGTGCCAGCAGCCCCTGGACTAGCGGGACTAGGGAGCAGTACTTC.

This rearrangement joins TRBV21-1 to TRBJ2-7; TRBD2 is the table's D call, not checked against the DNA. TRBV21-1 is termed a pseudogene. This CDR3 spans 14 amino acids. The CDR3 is CASSLAGVCYEQYF. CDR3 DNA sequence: TGTGCCAGCAGTCTAGCGGGAGTGTGTTACGAGCAGTACTTC.

This CDR3 is CASSQRTGGDYGYTF. The CDR3 region has the DNA TGCGCCAGCAGCCAGAGGACAGGGGGCGACTATGGCTACACCTTC. The V and J genes are TRBV4-1 and TRBJ1-2; 11 positions agree with TRBD1. With V trimmed by 3 bases and J by 3 bases, 3 bases remained unmatched. The CDR3 is 15 residues long. Germline V gene data show CDR1 as MGHRA and CDR2 as YSYEKL.

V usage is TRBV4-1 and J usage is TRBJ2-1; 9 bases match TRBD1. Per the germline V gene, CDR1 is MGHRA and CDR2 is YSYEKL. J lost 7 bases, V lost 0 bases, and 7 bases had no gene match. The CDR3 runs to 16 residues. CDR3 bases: TGCGCCAGCAGCCAAGATTCGGGACAGGGACAGAATGAGCAGTTCTTC. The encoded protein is CASSQDSGQGQNEQFF.

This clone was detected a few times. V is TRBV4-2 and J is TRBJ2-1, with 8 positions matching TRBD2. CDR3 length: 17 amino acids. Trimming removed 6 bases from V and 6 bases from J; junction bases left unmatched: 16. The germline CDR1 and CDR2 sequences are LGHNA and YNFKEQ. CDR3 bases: TGTGCCAGCAGTTTCGGGTCACCGGGACTAGTAACCAATGAGCAGTTCTTC. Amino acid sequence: CASSFGSPGLVTNEQFF.

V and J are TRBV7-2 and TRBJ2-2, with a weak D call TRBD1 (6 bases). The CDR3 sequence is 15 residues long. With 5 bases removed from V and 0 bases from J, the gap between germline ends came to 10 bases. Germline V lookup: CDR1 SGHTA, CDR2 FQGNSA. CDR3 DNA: TGTGCCAGCAGCGAGGGACACCCGAACACCGGGGAGCTGTTTTTT. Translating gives CASSEGHPNTGELFF.

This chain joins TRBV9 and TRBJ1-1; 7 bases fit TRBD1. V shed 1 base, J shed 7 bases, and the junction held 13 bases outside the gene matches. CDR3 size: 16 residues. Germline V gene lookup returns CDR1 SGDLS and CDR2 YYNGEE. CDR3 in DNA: TGTGCCAGCAGCGTAAGAGGCTCTGCAGGGGGAGGTGAAGCTTTCTTT. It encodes CASSVRGSAGGGEAFF.

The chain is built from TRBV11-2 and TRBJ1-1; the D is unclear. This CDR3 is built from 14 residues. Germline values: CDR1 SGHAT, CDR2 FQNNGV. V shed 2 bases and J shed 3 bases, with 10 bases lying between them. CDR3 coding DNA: TGTGCCAGCAGCTTATACAGAAGAGACACTGAAGCTTTCTTT. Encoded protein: CASSLYRRDTEAFF.

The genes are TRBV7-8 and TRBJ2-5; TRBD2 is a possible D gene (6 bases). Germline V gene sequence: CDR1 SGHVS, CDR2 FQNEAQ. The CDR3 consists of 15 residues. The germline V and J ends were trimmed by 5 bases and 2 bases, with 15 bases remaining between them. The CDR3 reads CASSPPGTGQETQYF. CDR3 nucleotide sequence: TGTGCCAGCAGCCCCCCCGGGACTGGACAAGAGACCCAGTACTTC.

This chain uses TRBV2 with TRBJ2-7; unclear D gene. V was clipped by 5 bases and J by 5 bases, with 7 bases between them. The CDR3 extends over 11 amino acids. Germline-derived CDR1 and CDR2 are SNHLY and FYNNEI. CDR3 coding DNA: TGTGCCAGCAGTCGAGTCAACGAGCAGTACTTC. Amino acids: CASSRVNEQYF.

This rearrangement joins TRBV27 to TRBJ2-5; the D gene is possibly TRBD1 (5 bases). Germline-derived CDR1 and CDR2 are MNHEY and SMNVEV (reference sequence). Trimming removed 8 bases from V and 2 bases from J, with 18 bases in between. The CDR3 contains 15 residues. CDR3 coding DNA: TGTGCCAGCCGCGCCTCTTGGGGCGGACAAGAGACCCAGTACTTC. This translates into CASRASWGGQETQYF.

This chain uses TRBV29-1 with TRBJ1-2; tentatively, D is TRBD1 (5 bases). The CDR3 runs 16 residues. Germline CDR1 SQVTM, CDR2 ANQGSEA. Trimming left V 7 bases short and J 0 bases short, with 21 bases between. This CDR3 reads CSALGRSREANYGYTF. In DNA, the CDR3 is TGCAGCGCCCTGGGTAGAAGCAGGGAAGCTAACTATGGCTACACCTTC.

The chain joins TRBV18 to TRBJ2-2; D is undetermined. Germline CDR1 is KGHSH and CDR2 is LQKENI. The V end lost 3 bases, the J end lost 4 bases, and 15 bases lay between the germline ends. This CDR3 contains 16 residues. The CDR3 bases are TGTGCCAGCTCACCCACCGGCCCGTCGGGCACCGGGGAGCTGTTTTTT. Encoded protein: CASSPTGPSGTGELFF.

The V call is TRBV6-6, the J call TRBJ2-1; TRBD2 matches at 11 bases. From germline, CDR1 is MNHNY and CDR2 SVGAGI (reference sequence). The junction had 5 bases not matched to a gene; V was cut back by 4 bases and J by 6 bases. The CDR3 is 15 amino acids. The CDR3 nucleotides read TGTGCCAGCAGTTCGTTCGGGACTAGCGGCAATGAGCAGTTCTTC. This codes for CASSSFGTSGNEQFF.

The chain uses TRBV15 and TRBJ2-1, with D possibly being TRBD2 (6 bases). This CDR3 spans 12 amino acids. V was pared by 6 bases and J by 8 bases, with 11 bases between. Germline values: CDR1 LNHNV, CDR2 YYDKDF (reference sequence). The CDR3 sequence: CATRGTFHEQFF. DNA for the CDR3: TGTGCCACCAGAGGGACTTTCCATGAGCAGTTCTTC.